Each of the 20 T cell receptor beta chains below was sequenced from the same sample in a study of CD8 T cells in ankylosing spondylitis. From the 5' RACE reads, TCRdb called clonotypes with MiXCR, one entry per CDR3 protein. The sample carries 100,000 to 150,000 distinct CDR3 sequences, approximately 10% recorded once. Input material: blood, either unsorted or a sorted T cell fraction (not recorded which). Receptors were obtained from a male donor with ankylosing spondylitis or in good health (not recorded which).

This clonotype showed up just once. The V and J genes are TRBV7-2 and TRBJ2-7, with TRBD2 identical over 7 bases. The germline CDR1 and CDR2 sequences are SGHTA and FQGNSA. The CDR3 sequence is 15 residues long. V was pared by 5 bases and J by 0 bases, with 7 bases of the junction left unmatched. The CDR3 nucleotides read TGTGCCAGCAGCCCCGGGCTAGCGGACTCCTACGAGCAGTACTTC. Translating it yields CASSPGLADSYEQYF.

Ten or more counts support this clonotype. The V and J genes are TRBV5-1 and TRBJ1-3, with a tentative D call TRBD1 (5 bases). Trimming removed 0 bases from V and 3 bases from J, with 10 bases in between. Germline CDR1 is SGHRS and CDR2 is YFSETQ. The CDR3 totals 15 residues. This CDR3 reads CASSLAQGGGNTIYF. Here the CDR3 DNA reads TGCGCCAGCAGCTTGGCCCAGGGAGGTGGAAACACCATATATTTT.

This clonotype was recorded at least ten times. The chain links TRBV7-2 to TRBJ2-4; tentative D call: TRBD2 (6 bases). The CDR3 covers 16 residues. V was shortened by 5 bases and J by 8 bases, with 22 bases between the two germline ends. Germline values: CDR1 SGHTA, CDR2 FQGNSA. The DNA for the CDR3 is TGTGCCAGCAGCGATAATCGTATACGAGGAGGGGACATTCAGTACTTC. Amino acids: CASSDNRIRGGDIQYF.

The chain recombines TRBV6-4 with TRBJ2-2; the D is unclear. Germline V gene sequence: CDR1 MRHNA, CDR2 SNTAGT. The V end was cut by 5 bases, the J end by 3 bases, with 10 bases between. The CDR3 consists of 14 residues. CDR3 protein: CASSRLAYTGELFF. CDR3 sequence (DNA): TGTGCCAGCAGTCGTTTGGCATACACCGGGGAGCTGTTTTTT.

This clonotype came up many times. V usage is TRBV20-1 and J usage is TRBJ1-5; 8 positions match TRBD1. The CDR3 consists of 13 residues. The V gene end was trimmed by 6 bases and the J gene end by 5 bases; junction bases not matched to a gene: 6. Germline CDR1 and CDR2: DFQATT and SNEGSKA (reference sequence). The CDR3 coding sequence is TGCAGTGCAAACCGGGACAGGTATCAGCCCCAGCATTTT. Its translation is CSANRDRYQPQHF.

This chain connects TRBV20-1 to TRBJ2-1; D is uncertain. With 1 base removed from V and 6 bases from J, the gap between germline ends came to 13 bases. In germline, CDR1 is DFQATT, CDR2 SNEGSKA (reference sequence). The CDR3 totals 14 residues. The CDR3 sequence is CSARVADLANEQFF. The CDR3 DNA reads TGCAGTGCTAGAGTGGCGGACCTGGCCAATGAGCAGTTCTTC.

This clonotype has just a few counts. CDR3 sequence reads: CSARDSHGNTEAFF. The DNA of the CDR3 is TGCAGTGCTAGAGACAGCCACGGAAACACTGAAGCTTTCTTT. The chain links TRBV20-1 to TRBJ1-1; D is uncertain. V shed 0 bases and J shed 2 bases, with 10 bases lying between them. Germline CDR1 DFQATT, CDR2 SNEGSKA (reference sequence). The CDR3 is 14 residues long.

This clonotype appeared many times. One end of the junction fails to match germline, which may point to a read error. The V call is TRBV2, the J call TRBJ2-3; the D is unclear. CDR1 is SNHLY, CDR2 FYNNEI, per germline. This CDR3 has 13 residues. The CDR3, as DNA: TGTGCCAGCAGGGAAGGGTTGACAGATACGCAGTATTTT. Protein sequence: CASREGLTDTQYF.

This clonotype was observed once. This CDR3 reads CASSGQGAGNIQYF. The CDR3, as DNA: TGTGCCAGCAGTGGTCAGGGGGCCGGAAACATTCAGTACTTC. The chain joins TRBV25-1 to TRBJ2-4, with 8 bases that match TRBD1. J lost 6 bases, V lost 4 bases, and 5 bases had no gene match. In germline, CDR1 is MGHDK, CDR2 SYGVNS. The CDR3 loop spans 14 amino acids.

This clonotype came up many times. V and J are TRBV20-1 and TRBJ2-1, with D perhaps TRBD1 (5 bases). The V gene lost 7 bases and the J gene lost 0 bases, with 13 bases spanning the gap. The CDR3 length is 14 residues. In germline, CDR1 is DFQATT, CDR2 SNEGSKA (reference sequence). CDR3 DNA sequence: TGCAGTGTTCAACGACAGAGCTCCTACAATGAGCAGTTCTTC. It specifies CSVQRQSSYNEQFF.

This clonotype was recorded at least ten times. The chain uses TRBV5-1 and TRBJ1-1, with 10 bases lining up with TRBD1. Germline V gene data show CDR1 as SGHRS and CDR2 as YFSETQ. The CDR3 has 16 residues. V lost 4 bases, J lost 0 bases, and 6 bases stayed unmatched. CDR3 region: CASSLRQGALNTEAFF. CDR3 sequence (DNA): TGCGCCAGCAGCCTAAGACAGGGGGCGCTGAACACTGAAGCTTTCTTT.

This clonotype turned up a few times. The chain's CDR3 is CSARQWTIEAFF. The DNA for the CDR3 is TGCAGTGCTAGACAATGGACCATTGAAGCTTTCTTT. The chain couples TRBV20-1 to TRBJ1-1; D not resolved. This CDR3 spans 12 amino acids. Germline V gene data show CDR1 as DFQATT and CDR2 as SNEGSKA (reference sequence). V lost 2 bases and J 7 bases, leaving 11 bases between the germline ends.

This clonotype was seen repeatedly, ten times or more. The rearrangement uses TRBV11-2 and TRBJ2-7, with 7 bases matching TRBD1. V shed 3 bases, J shed 2 bases, and the junction held 7 bases outside the gene matches. Germline CDR1 SGHAT, CDR2 FQNNGV. The CDR3 length is 15 residues. The CDR3 loop is CASSFYRGPPYEQYF. The CDR3 nucleotides are TGTGCCAGCAGCTTCTACAGGGGTCCCCCCTACGAGCAGTACTTC. The entire variable domain, with the rest obtained from reference TRBV11-2 and TRBJ2-7, is as follows: EAGVAQSPRYKIIEKRQSVAFWCNPISGHATLYWYQQILGQGPKLLIQFQNNGVVDDSQLPKDRFSAERLKGVDSTLKIQPAKLEDSAVYLCASSFYRGPPYEQYFGPGTRLTVT.

The chain links TRBV5-6 to TRBJ2-7, with D possibly TRBD1 on 6 matching bases. Trimming took 4 bases from V and 2 from J, leaving 13 bases between them. Germline lookup yields CDR1 SGHDT and CDR2 YYEEEE. This CDR3 spans 14 amino acids. The CDR3 sequence is CASSQRGYPYEQYF. Written as DNA, the CDR3 is TGTGCCAGCAGCCAGAGGGGGTACCCCTACGAGCAGTACTTC.

The chain links TRBV28 to TRBJ2-1; 12 bases agree with TRBD1. The CDR3 covers 15 residues. Germline V gene lookup returns CDR1 MDHEN and CDR2 SYDVKM. V lost 6 bases and J lost 7; bases outside the gene matches: 7. This chain's CDR3 is CASRSWDRGRNEQFF. The CDR3 DNA sequence: TGTGCCAGCAGGTCCTGGGACAGGGGGCGGAATGAGCAGTTCTTC.

This clonotype showed up many times. CDR3 loop: CASSLVQASNIQYF. CDR3 DNA: TGTGCCAGCAGCTTAGTTCAGGCTTCGAACATTCAGTACTTC. The chain uses TRBV7-2 and TRBJ2-4; D uncertain. The V and J ends lost 1 base and 7 bases respectively, with 11 bases between them. There are 14 residues in the CDR3. Germline lookup yields CDR1 SGHTA and CDR2 FQGNSA.

This clonotype has a count of ten or more. The chain joins TRBV7-9 to TRBJ1-2; TRBD1 aligns across 7 bases. This CDR3 is 16 amino acids long. Looked up from germline, CDR1 is SEHNR and CDR2 is FQNEAQ (reference sequence). V gave up 5 bases and J gave up 4 bases; unmatched junction bases: 13. CDR3 sequence reads: CASSDDRVELVYGYTF. In DNA, the CDR3 is TGTGCCAGCAGCGACGACAGGGTGGAGCTAGTCTATGGCTACACCTTC.

This clonotype was recorded only once. The CDR3 does not close with the conserved phenylalanine or tryptophan, likely indicating a read error. CDR3 DNA sequence: TGCAGTGCTATAAGAGGACAGGCTGGGGGTCAGCCCCAGCATTTG. This encodes CSAIRGQAGGQPQHL. The J gene is TRBJ1-5, the V gene TRBV20-1; 7 bases agree with TRBD1. Trimming removed 4 bases from V and 6 bases from J; junction bases left unmatched: 12. This CDR3 is 15 amino acids long. Germline V gene sequence: CDR1 DFQATT, CDR2 SNEGSKA (reference sequence).

This clonotype has ten or more counts. The V gene is TRBV20-1, the J gene TRBJ1-5; D uncertain. The CDR3 spans 12 residues. V was cut by 5 bases and J by 4 bases, with 9 bases left in between. The germline gives CDR1 DFQATT, CDR2 SNEGSKA (reference sequence). The CDR3 nucleotides read TGCAGTGCTCGTCAGCGGAATCAGCCCCAGCATTTT. Its translation: CSARQRNQPQHF.

This clonotype was picked up many times. The J gene is TRBJ2-1, the V gene TRBV6-5; 9 bases are shared with TRBD2. Germline lookup yields CDR1 MNHEY and CDR2 SVGAGI. V dropped 3 bases and J dropped 7; count of bases not matched to a gene: 7. The CDR3 loop spans 15 amino acids. The CDR3 loop reads CASSYSSGDQNEQFF. CDR3 DNA: TGTGCCAGCAGTTATTCTAGCGGGGATCAAAATGAGCAGTTCTTC.